These T cell receptor beta chains were read from a single sample in a study of blood T cell repertoires in COVID-19. Sequencing was performed with immunoSEQ multiplex PCR; in TCRdb, only in-frame clones are kept and a portion is missing. In the table there are 250,000 to 300,000 clones, around 90% of which are singletons. The sample consisted of peripheral blood. Receptors originate from a woman aged 45-65 years who had recovered from COVID-19. CDR3s include the opening cysteine and the closing phenylalanine or tryptophan. Fields, in order: clone size, J gene, V gene, D gene, CDR3 protein, CDR3 DNA. D genes are given only for firm matches. A clone size is listed for some rows: how often the clone was seen (once, few, many), or a class if it is expanded.

-,TRBJ2-5,TRBV30,-,CAWSPKDRPFQETQYF,TGTGCCTGGAGTCCGAAGGACAGACCATTCCAAGAGACCCAGTACTTC
-,TRBJ2-2,TRBV2,TRBD1,CASTLEGAETGELFF,TGTGCCAGCACACTCGAGGGGGCTGAGACCGGGGAGCTGTTTTTT
-,TRBJ1-3,TRBV9,-,CASSSRAGTGNTIYF,TGTGCCAGCAGCTCCCGCGCGGGGACTGGAAACACCATATATTTT
-,TRBJ1-1,TRBV29-1,-,CSVPTEANTEAFF,TGCAGCGTCCCGACAGAAGCGAACACTGAAGCTTTCTTT
-,TRBJ1-1,TRBV7-9,-,CASSADLFEAFF,TGTGCCAGCAGCGCGGACTTATTTGAAGCTTTCTTT
-,TRBJ1-1,TRBV7-2,-,CASSPGTPNTEAFF,TGTGCCAGCAGCCCAGGGACTCCGAACACTGAAGCTTTCTTT
-,TRBJ2-7,TRBV6-2/TRBV6-3,TRBD2,CASSIPGLDLYEQYF,TGTGCCAGCAGCATCCCGGGACTAGACCTCTACGAGCAGTACTTC
once,TRBJ2-1,TRBV7-2,-,CASSSTNEQFF,TGTGCCAGCAGCTCTACGAATGAGCAGTTCTTC
-,TRBJ2-3,TRBV6-2/TRBV6-3,-,CASSHPSSLTLEYF,TGTGCCAGCAGCCACCCGTCTAGCCTTACATTGGAGTATTTT
-,TRBJ2-1,TRBV5-1,-,CASSLGQFYNEQFF,TGCGCCAGCAGCTTGGGGCAGTTCTACAATGAGCAGTTCTTC
-,TRBJ2-7,TRBV5-1,-,CASSWGSGENSYEQYF,TGCGCCAGCAGCTGGGGATCAGGGGAGAACTCCTACGAGCAGTACTTC
-,TRBJ2-3,TRBV6-5,-,CASSRTRWTDTQYF,TGTGCCAGCAGCCGTACCCGGTGGACAGATACGCAGTATTTT
-,TRBJ1-5,TRBV30,-,CAWSGPGLNQPQHF,TGTGCCTGGAGCGGCCCCGGACTCAATCAGCCCCAGCATTTT
once,TRBJ1-6,TRBV6-5,-,CASSYRVNSPLHF,TGTGCCAGCAGTTACAGAGTCAATTCACCCCTCCACTTT
few,TRBJ2-7,TRBV3-1/TRBV3-2,-,CASTLTGGIRKYF,TGTGCCAGCACCCTGACTGGCGGGATCCGTAAGTACTTC
-,TRBJ2-2,TRBV5-1,-,CASSTDMRNTGELFF,TGCGCCAGCAGCACGGACATGAGGAACACCGGGGAGCTGTTTTTT
-,TRBJ1-2,TRBV27,-,CASSFGDNYGYTF,TGTGCCAGCAGTTTCGGGGATAACTATGGCTACACCTTC
few,TRBJ1-3,TRBV18,-,CASSPTARAGNTIYF,TGTGCCAGCTCACCGACGGCCAGGGCTGGAAACACCATATATTTT
-,TRBJ2-3,TRBV24-1,TRBD1,CATSEADRSSTDTQYF,TGTGCCACCAGTGAGGCGGACAGGTCTAGCACAGATACGCAGTATTTT
-,TRBJ2-1,TRBV5-1,TRBD2,CASSPGRVTSYNEQFF,TGCGCCAGCAGCCCCGGGAGGGTTACCTCCTACAATGAGCAGTTCTTC
-,TRBJ2-1,TRBV7-2,TRBD2,CASSPRLASGYNEQFF,TGTGCCAGCAGCCCAAGACTAGCATCGGGATACAATGAGCAGTTCTTC
-,TRBJ1-2,TRBV2,TRBD1,CASSQNRGPNYGYTF,TGTGCCAGCAGTCAAAACAGGGGGCCAAACTATGGCTACACCTTC
-,TRBJ1-5,TRBV19,TRBD1,CASTRDRGDYSNQPQHF,TGTGCCAGTACCCGGGACAGGGGCGATTATAGCAATCAGCCCCAGCATTTT
-,TRBJ1-2,TRBV7-2,-,CASSLETGRVSGYTF,TGTGCCAGCAGCTTAGAAACAGGCAGGGTCTCTGGCTACACCTTC
-,TRBJ1-2,TRBV30,-,CAWSRRTTGSKNTF,TGTGCCTGGAGTCGACGAACGACAGGATCTAAAAACACCTTC
-,TRBJ2-7,TRBV5-1,TRBD2,CASSPSLAVRYEQYF,TGCGCCAGCAGCCCCTCTCTAGCGGTGCGCTACGAGCAGTACTTC
-,TRBJ2-5,TRBV18,-,CASSRGSGETQYF,TGTGCCAGCTCACGCGGGTCCGGGGAGACCCAGTACTTC
-,TRBJ1-2,TRBV10-2,TRBD1,CASSTTGDYGYTF,TGCGCCAGCAGTACGACAGGGGACTATGGCTACACCTTC
-,TRBJ2-3,TRBV9,-,CASSVSAGRDNTQYF,TGTGCCAGCAGCGTATCGGCGGGAAGAGACAATACGCAGTATTTT
once,TRBJ2-1,TRBV6-1,TRBD1,CASSERQGALYNEQFF,TGTGCCAGCAGTGAACGACAGGGGGCTCTCTACAATGAGCAGTTCTTC
-,TRBJ2-1,TRBV7-3,TRBD1,CASSSYRGNEQFF,TGTGCCAGCAGCTCCTACAGGGGGAATGAGCAGTTCTTC
-,TRBJ2-2,TRBV28,-,CGGVESNTGELFF,TGTGGGGGAGTTGAGTCGAACACCGGGGAGCTGTTTTTT
-,TRBJ1-1,TRBV5-1,-,CASSSQGTNTEAFF,TGCGCCAGCAGCTCACAGGGTACGAACACTGAAGCTTTCTTT
-,TRBJ1-2,TRBV5-4,-,CASSLLGAPYYGYTF,TGTGCCAGCAGCTTGTTAGGGGCCCCTTACTATGGCTACACCTTC
-,TRBJ2-7,TRBV7-9,-,CASSLPLTEGKQYF,TGTGCCAGCAGCTTACCCCTGACAGAAGGCAAGCAGTACTTC
-,TRBJ2-5,TRBV30,TRBD2,CAWSSGTLETQYF,TGTGCCTGGAGTAGCGGGACCCTCGAGACCCAGTACTTC
-,TRBJ2-5,TRBV7-2,-,CASSFSSGSEETQYF,TGTGCCAGCAGCTTTTCTTCAGGGTCCGAAGAGACCCAGTACTTC
-,TRBJ1-2,TRBV29-1,-,CSARLYREGLEGYTF,TGCAGCGCTCGCCTTTACAGGGAGGGGCTGGAGGGCTACACCTTC